This T cell receptor beta chain stems from a study of post-analysis software for immune sequencing data. Broader study findings: Roughly 5 TRBV segments occurring more often in patients than controls included TRBV5-6, TRBV5-1 and TRBV20-1. With F measure, samples from one preparation batch clustered together strongly.

Unique molecular identifiers were present in the TCR beta cDNA libraries. TCRdb reprocessed the PCR reads via MiXCR and lists one record per CDR3 protein. Found here are more than 450,000 distinct CDR3 sequences, 44% of them singletons; the top ten hold approximately 1.7%. Trimming took 6 bases from V and 4 from J; bases not matched to a gene: 11. The CDR3 is 15 amino acids. In germline, CDR1 is MNHNY, CDR2 SVGAGI (reference sequence). This clonotype was seen just once. Its antigen is not known. Sequencing was performed on blood. The receptor comes from a girl aged 10 to 17 with multiple sclerosis. This chain connects TRBV6-6 to TRBJ2-5, with 7 bases lining up with TRBD1. Written as DNA, the CDR3 is TGTGCCAGCAGGGGTACTACAGGGGCCGGAGAGACCCAGTACTTC. Its protein product is CASRGTTGAGETQYF.